A single sample gave rise to the 5 T cell receptor beta chains below, sequenced in a study of blood T cells in healthy people across ages. Combining a sample-barcoded 5' primer with a J-beta primer mix, a second PCR ran for roughly 7 to 11 cycles. TCRdb ran MiXCR on the 5' RACE reads and lists one entry per CDR3 protein. The data contain 800,000 or so distinct CDR3 sequences, 35% to 60% of them singletons. Sequencing input: blood. The receptors shown here come from an elderly man in good health.

In its sample, this clonotype was seen many times. Just one base apart from a much larger clone, this may be a read error. The V and J genes are TRBV5-1 and TRBJ2-7; D gene ambiguous. There are 15 residues in the CDR3. Trimming stripped 0 bases from V and 2 bases from J, with 12 bases between. Per germline, CDR1 SGHRS and CDR2 YFSETQ. CDR3 DNA: TGCGCCAGCAGCTTGGAGCGAGCCGGAACCTACGAGCAGTACTTC. It encodes CASSLERAGTYEQYF.

This clonotype has more than one count but fewer than ten. J is TRBJ1-4 and V is TRBV27; 9 bases are shared with TRBD1. The V gene's germline CDR1 is MNHEY and CDR2 SMNVEV (reference sequence). Trimming cost V 7 bases and J 1 base; bases outside gene matches: 10. This CDR3 comprises 17 residues. The CDR3 DNA sequence: TGTGCCAGCATGAGGACAGGGGCCCCGGGAACTAATGAAAAACTGTTTTTT. This translates into CASMRTGAPGTNEKLFF. The full variable domain, rest sourced from reference TRBV27 and TRBJ1-4, is EAQVTQNPRYLITVTGKKLTVTCSQNMNHEYMSWYRQDPGLGLRQIYYSMNVEVTDKGDVPEGYKVSRKEKRNFPLILESPSPNQTSLYFCASMRTGAPGTNEKLFFGSGTQLSVL.

The chain has TRBV29-1 and TRBJ2-5; 11 bases agree with TRBD2. Germline values: CDR1 SQVTM, CDR2 ANQGSEA. The CDR3 consists of 14 residues. J was trimmed by 4 bases and V by 6 bases; bases with no gene match: 7. CDR3 in DNA: TGCAGCGTGGCCATAGCGGGAGGGGCAGAGACCCAGTACTTC. Protein: CSVAIAGGAETQYF.

This clonotype was seen more than once but under ten times. The J gene is TRBJ2-1, the V gene TRBV12-3 or TRBV12-4, with unresolved D. The V gene lost 7 bases and the J gene lost 9 bases, with 13 bases spanning the gap. The CDR3 sequence is 12 residues long. CDR3 nucleotide sequence: TGTGCCAGCAACGAGCTAGTAGGTGAGCAGTTCTTC. Its translation is CASNELVGEQFF.

The chain links TRBV5-1 to TRBJ1-1; tentative D call: TRBD1 (6 bases). Per germline, CDR1 SGHRS and CDR2 YFSETQ. V was trimmed by 4 bases and J by 1 base, leaving 14 bases between them. The length of the CDR3 is 15 residues. CDR3 sequence reads: CASSGPGQPNTEAFF. The CDR3 DNA is TGCGCCAGCAGCGGGCCGGGACAACCGAACACTGAAGCTTTCTTT.